The 7 T cell receptor beta chains listed next were all sequenced from one sample in a study of OX40 agonist ivuxolimab in advanced cancers. Data came from immunoSEQ multiplex PCR; TCRdb stores just in-frame clones and leaves some out. The table records about 34,000 clones, approximately 78% of them present only once. The input for sequencing was CD4+ or CD8+ T cells sorted from blood, taken in a trial of the OX40 agonist ivuxolimab. These receptors all come from an adult with an advanced solid tumor such as melanoma, head and neck, liver or kidney cancer.

The rearrangement joins TRBV5-1 to TRBJ1-1; tentative D call: TRBD1 (6 bases). The CDR3 is 14 residues long. The germline V and J ends were trimmed by 2 bases and 6 bases, with 14 bases remaining between them. Germline V lookup: CDR1 SGHRS, CDR2 YFSETQ. The CDR3: CASSLQGEGAEAFF. Written as DNA, the CDR3 is TGCGCCAGCAGCTTACAGGGAGAGGGGGCTGAAGCTTTCTTT.

The chain has TRBV9 and TRBJ2-3; 7 nucleotides match TRBD2. Germline lookup yields CDR1 SGDLS and CDR2 YYNGEE. Trimming at V came to 0 bases and at J to 3 bases, leaving 25 bases not matched to a gene. This CDR3 is 22 amino acids long. CDR3 DNA: TGTGCCAGCAGCGTAGCCCCGGGAGGAGTACCTCCGTTTGGACTAGTAACAGATACGCAGTATTTT. Translating gives CASSVAPGGVPPFGLVTDTQYF.

Notes on this clone: A read error may account for a junction end that differs from germline. The chain joins TRBV10-3 to TRBJ2-7; 8 positions match TRBD1. The CDR3 covers 16 residues. Germline V gene lookup returns CDR1 ENHRY and CDR2 SYGVKD. CDR3 sequence (DNA): TGTGCCAGCAGTTACTCTCCCGGGACAGGACCCTACGAGCAGTACTTC. Translation: CASSYSPGTGPYEQYF.

The chain is built from TRBV5-5 and TRBJ1-2; D is unclear. The germline V gene encodes CDR1 SGHKS and CDR2 YYEKEE (reference sequence). Between the trimmed V and J ends, which lost 0 bases and 7 bases, there was a span of 16 bases. The CDR3 runs 15 residues. The DNA for the CDR3 is TGTGCCAGCAGCTTGGCCGGTACGGAAATTTCTGGCTACACCTTC. This sequence encodes CASSLAGTEISGYTF.

This chain uses TRBV19 with TRBJ1-2; D gene unclear. The germline V gene encodes CDR1 LNHDA and CDR2 SQIVND (reference sequence). This CDR3 region has 14 residues. Trimming stripped 3 bases from V and 8 bases from J, with 16 bases between. The CDR3 region is CASSIQRAPMGYTF. The DNA of the CDR3 is TGTGCCAGTAGTATTCAACGGGCCCCTATGGGCTACACCTTC.

The chain combines TRBV30 with TRBJ1-2, with TRBD1 as a possible D gene (6 bases). Trimming took 3 bases from V and 0 from J, leaving 17 bases between them. There are 16 residues in the CDR3. CDR1 GTSNPN and CDR2 SVGIG come from the germline V gene (reference sequence). CDR3 region: CAWRGPTGRANYGYTF. The CDR3 bases are TGTGCCTGGAGGGGACCTACAGGGCGAGCTAACTATGGCTACACCTTC.

This chain links TRBV6-5 with TRBJ2-1; possibly TRBD2 for D (6 bases). The CDR3 is 13 residues long. Trimming took off 6 bases at V and 14 bases at J, with 20 bases between the two ends. Looked up from germline, CDR1 is MNHEY and CDR2 is SVGAGI. In nucleotides, the CDR3 is TGTGCCAGCAGCCCACATGGCGGGAATTTCGAGTTCTTC. It is translated as CASSPHGGNFEFF.